This T cell receptor (beta chain) was captured by sequencing in a study of metastatic and nonmetastatic thyroid tumors (dated by TCRdb to between 2020 and 2021). A note on the overall study: Repertoires were compared across peripheral blood and tumor or nodule tissue samples from malignant and benign thyroid patients.

No treatment had been received by any patient before thyroid surgery. Patient clinical samples collected from about 2012 to 2019 were retrospectively analysed using T-cell receptor beta sequencing. The receptor library was made with PCR. Data came from an Illumina HiSeq 4000. High-throughput sequencing was used to profile the CDR3 region of the TCR beta-chain in every patient. In the paper's pipeline: A classifier to discriminate distant-metastatic papillary thyroid cancer patients was built from CDR3 differences across clinicopathological groups. The Shannon index was used to assess repertoire diversity, and the Morisita-Horn index was used to assess tumor-blood repertoire similarity. TCRdb reworked the public reads: Q25 trimming with fastp, MiXCR clone assembly, productive beta chains retained. For this entry, the V and J calls and clone size follow TCRdb and not the study's own pipeline. This sample lists about 41,000 clones; 25% to 30% were detected once. 9.9% of the sample goes to the ten largest clones.

This clone was detected many times. This clone's antigen is unknown. No quality values exist for individual bases; no much larger clone is one base distant. Beyond this particular receptor, the publication reports: In both blood and tumor samples, malignant tumors were reported to have significantly higher TCR beta diversity than benign nodules.

V gives up 6 bases and J gives up 4 bases, and the segment between their germline ends measures 5 bases. The CDR3 measures 11 amino acids from cysteine to phenylalanine. Only the CDR3 part of the read is kept: 33 bases, read in frame from the first base. CDR1 is given as LGHDT and CDR2 as YNNKEL, both from the germline V gene (reference sequence). The V and J genes are TRBV3-1 and TRBJ2-3; the D segment cannot be called with confidence. The specimen was blood. The receptor comes from a male donor with papillary thyroid cancer or a benign thyroid nodule (not recorded which). Some clones in this sample may be carry-over from other donors' samples. The CDR3 reads CASRVSDTQYF. The DNA is as follows: TGTGCCAGCAGAGTCTCAGATACGCAGTATTTT.